The 13 T cell receptor beta chains in this list originate from one sample, sequenced in a study of blood T cells in healthy people across ages. Through a sample-barcoded 5' primer and a J-beta primer mix, a second PCR was run for about 6 to 11 cycles. TCRdb reanalysed the 5' RACE reads using MiXCR and keeps one entry per CDR3 protein. This sample has hundreds of thousands of distinct CDR3 sequences, with roughly 44% found just once. Sequencing input: blood. The receptors were gathered from a man in his fifties or sixties in good health.

This clonotype was seen only once. The chain recombines TRBV10-1 with TRBJ2-1; D is possibly TRBD2 (5 bases). CDR1 and CDR2 from the germline V gene are WNHNN and SYGVQD (reference sequence). Trimming stripped 5 bases from V and 13 bases from J, with 21 bases between. The CDR3 runs to 14 residues. The CDR3 coding sequence is TGCGCCAGCAGTAAGAACGAGGGTATGGAGACCCAGTTCTTC. This encodes CASSKNEGMETQFF.

A word on this clonotype: A much more abundant neighbour one base away suggests this may be a read error. The genes are TRBV4-2 and TRBJ2-5; D ambiguous. CDR1 is LGHNA and CDR2 is YNFKEQ in the germline V gene. CDR3 size: 15 residues. Trimming stripped 1 base from V and 11 bases from J, with 20 bases between. CDR3 region: CASSQGVYEESKQYF. CDR3 coding DNA: TGTGCCAGCAGCCAAGGTGTATATGAGGAATCCAAGCAGTACTTC.

As concerns this clonotype: Germline and junction disagree at one end, which may indicate a read error. J is TRBJ2-1 and V is TRBV5-1; a weak D match, TRBD2 (5 bases). The CDR3 runs 14 residues. From germline, CDR1 is SGHRS and CDR2 YFSETQ. The CDR3 coding sequence is TGCGCCAGCAGCTTTGCTAGCTCCTACAGTGAGCAGTTCTTC. This codes for CASSFASSYSEQFF. Full variable domain (missing parts from reference TRBV5-1 and TRBJ2-1): KAGVTQTPRYLIKTRGQQVTLSCSPISGHRSVSWYQQTPGQGLQFLFEYFSETQRNKGNFPGRFSGRQFSNSRSEMNVSTLELGDSALYLCASSFASSYSEQFFGPGTRLTVL.

In DNA, the CDR3 is TGTGCCAGCAGCTTTGGGACGTTGCGTAAAAAGACCCAGTACTTC. It is translated as CASSFGTLRKKTQYF. The J gene is TRBJ2-5, the V gene TRBV11-1; perhaps D is TRBD1 or TRBD2 (5 bases each). There are 15 residues in the CDR3. Germline lookup yields CDR1 SGHAT and CDR2 FQDESV (reference sequence). The V gene lost 3 bases and the J gene lost 6 bases, with 17 bases spanning the gap.

This rearrangement joins TRBV11-2 to TRBJ2-5; D might be TRBD1 (5 bases). The CDR3 runs 14 residues. Germline V gene data show CDR1 as SGHAT and CDR2 as FQNNGV. V lost 5 bases, J lost 0 bases, and 10 bases lay in between. The CDR3 sequence: CASSKDSYQETQYF. The CDR3 nucleotides are TGTGCCAGCAGCAAAGACAGTTACCAAGAGACCCAGTACTTC. The full variable domain, in which reference TRBV11-2 and TRBJ2-5 provide the parts outside the CDR3, is EAGVAQSPRYKIIEKRQSVAFWCNPISGHATLYWYQQILGQGPKLLIQFQNNGVVDDSQLPKDRFSAERLKGVDSTLKIQPAKLEDSAVYLCASSKDSYQETQYFGPGTRLLVL.

The chain combines TRBV4-3 with TRBJ2-4, with D possibly being TRBD2 (5 bases). The DNA end favors TRBJ2-7, so the J call may be wrong. The CDR3 totals 17 residues. The germline gives CDR1 LGHNA, CDR2 YSLEER. CDR3 sequence (DNA): TGCGCCAGCAGCCAAGATCTAAGCGGTAACGGCTGGGACGAGCAGTACTTC. Amino acid sequence: CASSQDLSGNGWDEQYF.

The count of this clonotype is one. The chain couples TRBV10-3 to TRBJ2-1; unclear D gene. V was clipped by 10 bases and J by 8 bases, with 12 bases between them. CDR1 and CDR2 from the germline V gene are ENHRY and SYGVKD. This CDR3 spans 11 amino acids. In nucleotides, the CDR3 is TGTGCCACCGGCGAGATCTATGAGCAGTTCTTC. It yields the protein CATGEIYEQFF.

The rearrangement uses TRBV7-2 and TRBJ2-3; TRBD2 agrees at 9 bases. This CDR3 contains 16 residues. V shed 5 bases and J 2 bases; nucleotides not matched to a gene: 8. From germline, CDR1 is SGHTA and CDR2 FQGNSA. This chain's CDR3 is CASSVSRGGATDTQYF. The CDR3 DNA sequence: TGTGCCAGCAGCGTCTCTCGCGGGGGGGCCACAGATACGCAGTATTTT. Drawing the rest from reference TRBV7-2 and TRBJ2-3, the complete variable domain is GAGVSQSPSNKVTEKGKDVELRCDPISGHTALYWYRQSLGQGLEFLIYFQGNSAPDKSGLPSDRFSAERTGGSVSTLTIQRTQQEDSAVYLCASSVSRGGATDTQYFGPGTRLTVL.

This clonotype was picked up one time. The chain employs TRBV5-1 and TRBJ1-2; D call uncertain. Germline V CDR1 and CDR2: SGHRS, YFSETQ. This CDR3 is built from 13 residues. V was trimmed by 1 base and J by 6 bases, leaving 10 bases between them. The CDR3: CASSLSPSNGYTF. CDR3 DNA sequence: TGCGCCAGCAGCTTGTCTCCCTCTAATGGCTACACCTTC.

J is TRBJ1-6 and V is TRBV18; TRBD1 aligns across 7 bases. The junction had 3 bases not matched to a gene; V was cut back by 0 bases and J by 7 bases. Germline V gene data show CDR1 as KGHSH and CDR2 as LQKENI. The length of the CDR3 is 15 residues. The CDR3 reads CASSPPGQTNSPLHF. For the CDR3, the DNA is TGTGCCAGCTCACCACCGGGACAGACCAATTCACCCCTCCACTTT.

V gene TRBV5-1 combines with J gene TRBJ2-7; TRBD1 aligns across 8 bases. Per germline, CDR1 SGHRS and CDR2 YFSETQ. J was trimmed by 6 bases and V by 4 bases; bases with no gene match: 3. This CDR3 region has 12 residues. This chain's CDR3 is CASSVGQGEQYF. The CDR3 DNA is TGCGCCAGCAGCGTAGGACAGGGCGAGCAGTACTTC.

This clonotype was seen a handful of times. The CDR3 here is CSARDWVRGESKETQYF. In DNA form, the CDR3 reads TGCAGTGCTAGAGATTGGGTGCGGGGGGAATCCAAAGAGACCCAGTACTTC. The chain couples TRBV20-1 to TRBJ2-5; 8 bases are shared with TRBD2. V trimming: 0 bases; J trimming: 3 bases; junction bases outside the gene matches: 12. The CDR3 runs 17 residues. Germline CDR1 and CDR2: DFQATT and SNEGSKA (reference sequence).

The chain combines TRBV27 with TRBJ2-7, with 7 bases matching TRBD1. The ends lost 5 bases at V and 7 bases at J; junction bases unmatched: 11. The CDR3 runs to 14 residues. Germline loops: CDR1 MNHEY, CDR2 SMNVEV (reference sequence). In DNA form, the CDR3 reads TGTGCCAGCAGTACCCGACAGGGTCTGGGGGAGCAGTACTTC. This sequence encodes CASSTRQGLGEQYF.